This T cell receptor (beta chain) was retrieved from a study of T cells in Graves' hyperthyroidism and ophthalmopathy. This clonotype was counted a few times. A patient was excluded if there was uncontrolled infection, other autoimmune disease, pregnancy or lactation. RNA transcripts yielded amplified TCR beta CDR3 regions. The study used the HTBI primer set for a first-round RT-PCR of the TCR CDR3. TCRdb used MiXCR to reprocess the multiplex PCR reads, holding one entry per CDR3 protein. The sample carries hundreds of thousands of distinct CDR3 sequences, 11% to 15% recorded once. The CDR3 sequence is 14 residues long. V gave up 8 bases and J gave up 6 bases; unmatched junction bases: 11. Germline lookup yields CDR1 LGHDT and CDR2 YNNKEL (reference sequence).

The chain recombines TRBV3-1 with TRBJ2-7; 9 nucleotides line up with TRBD2. The specimen was blood. This receptor was obtained from a young woman with Graves' hyperthyroidism. The CDR3 is CASRPSGEAGEQYF. DNA for the CDR3: TGTGCCAGCCGCCCTAGCGGGGAGGCTGGCGAGCAGTACTTC.